The sequence of this T cell receptor beta chain was determined in a study of shared clonotypes between healthy human individuals. Naivety among CD8 cells was defined by CD45RO negativity and positive CCR7 selection, thereby excluding terminally differentiated effector memory CD45RA+ cells. V shed 5 bases and J 3 bases; nucleotides not matched to a gene: 3. This CDR3 comprises 16 residues. The V gene's germline CDR1 is MNHEY and CDR2 SMNVEV (reference sequence). The repertoire was sequenced with immunoSEQ multiplex PCR; TCRdb's copy has only in-frame clones and lacks some. Of about 2.1 million clones in the sample, just under 95% were seen once.

Sequencing input: naive CD8+ T cells from PBMCs. The rearrangement links TRBV27 to TRBJ2-2, with 13 bases fitting TRBD2. The receptor's source is a man aged 18 to 29 in good health. Some clones in this sample may be carry-over from other donors' samples. CDR3 sequence (DNA): TGTGCCAGCAGTCGCGGACTAGCGGGAGACACCGGGGAGCTGTTTTTT. Translation gives CASSRGLAGDTGELFF.